This T cell receptor beta chain stems from a study of blood T cell repertoires in COVID-19. Study context: Acute and convalescent COVID-19 samples came from the United States, Italy and Spain. Nucleic acid was either cDNA or gDNA, and it came from T cells, B-cell-depleted T cells, or PBMCs.

Original methodology: It was from reference gene primer amplification that nucleated cell counts were estimated. This table comes from immunoSEQ multiplex PCR, and its TCRdb copy is limited to in-frame clones, with some not included. For V, J and clone size, that table is used; D and trimming come from the DNA. The sample includes approximately 94,000 clones, roughly 85% of them seen just once. Trimming removed 10 bases from V and 5 bases from J; junction bases left unmatched: 7. The CDR3 is 13 amino acids. The germline V gene has CDR1 LNHDA and CDR2 SQIVND (reference sequence). The clonotype was recovered from a man in his 70s with active or convalescent COVID-19. The chain employs TRBV19 and TRBJ1-5; 8 bases line up with TRBD1. Sequenced sample: peripheral blood. CDR3 residues: CATSPDRDQPQHF. The CDR3 DNA follows: TGTGCCACCTCCCCGGACAGGGATCAGCCCCAGCATTTT.